The present entry profiles one T cell receptor beta chain with its context. What it recognizes is unknown. TCRdb reanalysed the 5' RACE reads using MiXCR and keeps one entry per CDR3 protein. The repertoire holds around 310,000 distinct CDR3 sequences, roughly an eighth seen once, with around 20% in the top ten. CDR1 and CDR2 from the germline V gene are MDHEN and SYDVKM. Trimming cost V 7 bases and J 4 bases, with 10 bases left between them. The CDR3 runs to 13 residues. This entry belongs to a study of T-cell memory formation after mild COVID-19. Points from the study as a whole: Among contracting clones, CD4+ were mainly CM/EM and CD8+ enriched in EMRA. A second wave of clones peaked on day 37, and their SARS-CoV-2 specificity went unconfirmed.

The source of this sequence is a man aged 18 to 29 who had mild COVID-19 (a few samples of this study predate the infection). Cell type and time point are not known. Sequenced sample: PBMCs or a T cell subset sorted from them (not recorded which). The V gene is TRBV28, the J gene TRBJ1-4; possibly TRBD1 for D (5 bases). The DNA of the CDR3 is TGTGCCAGCACCGACAGCGTTAATGAAAAACTGTTTTTT. It is translated as CASTDSVNEKLFF.